The 5 T cell receptor beta chains listed next were all sequenced from one sample in a study of cytomegalovirus exposure and HLA in healthy donors. PCR involved 60 Vbeta and 13 Jbeta primers. Using immunoSEQ multiplex PCR, the repertoire was profiled, and TCRdb retains in-frame clones only, with some absent. This sample has fewer than 120,000 clones, with 65% to 80% found just once. The sample comprised PBMCs. The receptors originated from a woman aged 55-70 years in good health and CMV-seropositive.

This clone was counted only a few times. This sequence joins TRBV15 and TRBJ2-2, with 9 bases aligning to TRBD1. Germline-derived CDR1 and CDR2 are LNHNV and YYDKDF (reference sequence). The trim removed 3 bases at V and 3 bases at J, leaving 2 bases unmatched. The CDR3 sequence is 15 residues long. This chain's CDR3 is CATSRRDRDTGELFF. The CDR3 nucleotides are TGTGCCACCAGCAGGAGGGACAGGGACACCGGGGAGCTGTTTTTT.

A few counts support this clone. The rearrangement joins TRBV5-1 to TRBJ2-7; D is ambiguous. The germline V gene has CDR1 SGHRS and CDR2 YFSETQ. Trimming took 0 bases from V and 3 from J, leaving 10 bases between them. This CDR3 region has 14 residues. The CDR3 bases are TGCGCCAGCAGCTTGGCCGCGGTGGACTACGAGCAGTACTTC. It is translated as CASSLAAVDYEQYF.

The rearrangement links TRBV6-1 to TRBJ1-2; TRBD1 matches at 10 bases. Germline V gives CDR1 MNHNS, CDR2 SASEGT. V lost 4 bases to trimming and J lost 4 bases; unmatched junction nucleotides: 9. This CDR3 has 16 residues. As DNA, the CDR3 is TGTGCCAGCAGTGGCAACCCGGGACAGGGGCGCTATGGCTACACCTTC. It is translated as CASSGNPGQGRYGYTF.

The rearrangement uses TRBV29-1 and TRBJ1-2; D is undetermined. The V gene lost 4 bases and the J gene lost 8 bases, with 20 bases spanning the gap. CDR1 SQVTM and CDR2 ANQGSEA come from the germline V gene. The CDR3 is 14 amino acids. CDR3 DNA: TGCAGCGTTGTGAGGATGAGGGAGGATTGGGGCTACACCTTC. This codes for CSVVRMREDWGYTF.

The chain combines TRBV6-4 with TRBJ2-1; the match to TRBD2 covers 8 bases. The CDR3 length is 15 residues. V gave up 5 bases and J gave up 8 bases; unmatched junction bases: 11. Germline V CDR1 and CDR2: MRHNA, SNTAGT. This CDR3 is CASSRWSGSQHEQFF. The CDR3 bases are TGTGCCAGCAGTCGCTGGAGCGGGAGTCAGCATGAGCAGTTCTTC.